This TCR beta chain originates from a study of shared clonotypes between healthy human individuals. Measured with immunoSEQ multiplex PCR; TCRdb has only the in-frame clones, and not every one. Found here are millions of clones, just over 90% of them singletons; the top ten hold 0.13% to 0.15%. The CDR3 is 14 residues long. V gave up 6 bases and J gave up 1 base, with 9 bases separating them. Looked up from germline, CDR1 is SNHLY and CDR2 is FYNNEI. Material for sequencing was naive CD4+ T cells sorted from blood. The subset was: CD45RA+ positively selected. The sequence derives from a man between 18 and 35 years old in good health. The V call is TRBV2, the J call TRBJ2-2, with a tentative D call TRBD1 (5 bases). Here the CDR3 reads CASRKTGNTGELFF. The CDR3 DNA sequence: TGTGCCAGCAGAAAAACAGGGAACACCGGGGAGCTGTTTTTT.